Following are 32 T cell receptor beta chains from one sample sequenced in a study of blood T cell repertoires in COVID-19. The repertoire was sequenced with immunoSEQ multiplex PCR; TCRdb's copy has only in-frame clones and lacks some. The table includes about 390,000 clones, 70% to 90% detected once. Sequencing input: peripheral blood. Receptors originate from a woman aged 55-70 years with COVID-19, enrolled during active disease.

The V call is TRBV3-1 (or the pseudogene TRBV3-2), the J call TRBJ2-7, with a weak D call TRBD1 (6 bases). This CDR3 region has 18 residues. Deletions cut 5 bases from V and 0 bases from J, with 23 bases between. CDR1 and CDR2 (germline): LGHDT, YNNKEL (reference sequence). CDR3 nucleotide sequence: TGTGCCAGCAGCTGGGACAAGATTCCAGGTTTAAGCTCCTACGAGCAGTACTTC. Its translation is CASSWDKIPGLSSYEQYF.

The genes are TRBV18 and TRBJ1-2; a possible D gene is TRBD1 (5 bases). CDR3 length equals 14 residues. Trimming pared 4 bases from V and 1 base from J, leaving 10 bases between. Germline V CDR1 and CDR2: KGHSH, LQKENI. The CDR3 loop reads CASSHDSFNYGYTF. Written as DNA, the CDR3 is TGTGCCAGCTCACACGACAGCTTTAACTATGGCTACACCTTC.

The rearrangement uses TRBV12-5 and TRBJ1-1; D remains unclear. Trimming stripped 2 bases from V and 0 bases from J, with 4 bases between. The CDR3 is made up of 13 amino acids. The germline V gene encodes CDR1 LGHNT and CDR2 FRNRAP. CDR3 residues: CASGLSMNTEAFF. The CDR3 bases are TGTGCTAGTGGTTTGTCTATGAACACTGAAGCTTTCTTT.

This sequence joins TRBV6-1 and TRBJ1-1; D is ambiguous. The CDR3 consists of 16 residues. Trimming left V 0 bases short and J 0 bases short, with 11 bases between. The germline gives CDR1 MNHNS, CDR2 SASEGT. CDR3 in amino acids: CASSEAWTYMNTEAFF. In nucleotides, the CDR3 is TGTGCCAGCAGTGAAGCCTGGACTTACATGAACACTGAAGCTTTCTTT.

In DNA form, the CDR3 reads TGTGCCTGGAGGAGAACAGGGGGTCCGAATGAAAAACTGTTTTTT. Translating it yields CAWRRTGGPNEKLFF. V gene TRBV30 combines with J gene TRBJ1-4; 8 bases line up with TRBD1. CDR1 is GTSNPN, CDR2 SVGIG, per germline (reference sequence). V shed 3 bases, J shed 5 bases, and the junction held 8 bases outside the gene matches. CDR3 length: 15 amino acids.

The chain links TRBV6-5 to TRBJ1-5; tentatively, D is TRBD1 (5 bases). Per germline, CDR1 MNHEY and CDR2 SVGAGI. V lost 0 bases and J lost 2, with 8 bases in between. This CDR3 region has 15 residues. The CDR3 nucleotides read TGTGCCAGCAGTTACTCAGGGGTCGGCAATCAGCCCCAGCATTTT. It codes for CASSYSGVGNQPQHF.

The V call is TRBV11-2, the J call TRBJ2-7; weak D call: TRBD1 (5 bases). CDR3 size: 13 residues. Germline V gives CDR1 SGHAT, CDR2 FQNNGV. Trimming pared 6 bases from V and 6 bases from J, leaving 15 bases between. CDR3 coding DNA: TGTGCCAGCAGGGAGACCGATAGGGGCGAGCAGTACTTC. Its translation: CASRETDRGEQYF. Full variable domain (outside the CDR3, taken from reference TRBV11-2 and TRBJ2-7): EAGVAQSPRYKIIEKRQSVAFWCNPISGHATLYWYQQILGQGPKLLIQFQNNGVVDDSQLPKDRFSAERLKGVDSTLKIQPAKLEDSAVYLCASRETDRGEQYFGPGTRLTVT.

The chain joins TRBV5-1 to TRBJ2-3; perhaps TRBD1 as D (6 bases). The V end was cut by 4 bases, the J end by 5 bases, with 14 bases between. From germline, CDR1 is SGHRS and CDR2 YFSETQ. The CDR3 has 14 residues. The CDR3 DNA reads TGCGCCAGCAGCCCGATACAGGGAGAAGATACGCAGTATTTT. It encodes CASSPIQGEDTQYF.

This clone was observed once. The junction differs from germline at one of its ends, possibly a read error. The rearrangement links TRBV4-2 to TRBJ2-1; 9 bases fit TRBD2. The germline V gene encodes CDR1 LGHNA and CDR2 YNFKEQ. The CDR3 runs to 15 residues. In DNA, the CDR3 is TGTGCCAGCAGCCAAAGGCGGGGGGGCTACGATGAGCAGTTCTTC. Translating it yields CASSQRRGGYDEQFF.

In nucleotides, the CDR3 is TGTGCCAGCAGCCGGAGACTGGAAAAACAGTTCTTC. Its protein product is CASSRRLEKQFF. The genes are TRBV11-2 and TRBJ2-1; D is unresolved. Trimming cost V 5 bases and J 13 bases, with 15 bases left between them. This CDR3 is 12 amino acids long. CDR1 is SGHAT, CDR2 FQNNGV, per germline.

Worth noting for this clone: The junction and the germline gene differ at one end; a read error may be behind it. The chain carries TRBV6-5 and TRBJ2-4, with 8 bases aligning to TRBD1. Germline CDR1 and CDR2: MNHEY and SVGAGI. This CDR3 comprises 16 residues. CDR3 amino acids: CASSNSRTGLANIQYF. CDR3 coding DNA: TGTGCCAGCAGTAACTCGAGGACAGGGCTGGCAAACATTCAGTACTTC.

The chain carries TRBV24-1 and TRBJ2-7; a weak D match, TRBD1 (6 bases). Germline CDR1 KGHDR, CDR2 SFDVKD. The CDR3 has 13 residues. The germline V and J ends were trimmed by 6 bases and 5 bases, with 13 bases remaining between them. In DNA, the CDR3 is TGTGCCACCAGTCCCGGAGAGGGGGACGAGCAGTACTTC. Its translation is CATSPGEGDEQYF.

This chain joins TRBV7-3 and TRBJ2-3; 7 bases fit TRBD2. The V segment lost 2 bases and the J segment 0 bases; nucleotides outside the gene matches: 2. CDR1 and CDR2 from the germline V gene are SGHTA and FQGTGA. The CDR3 has 15 amino acids. The CDR3 coding sequence is TGTGCCAGCAGCTTAGAGGGACTAAGCACAGATACGCAGTATTTT. Amino acid sequence: CASSLEGLSTDTQYF.

The chain has TRBV3-1 (or the pseudogene TRBV3-2) and TRBJ1-5; the D gene is possibly TRBD1 (5 bases). The ends were cut back, 0 bases at V and 8 bases at J, with 14 bases in the middle. CDR3 length: 15 residues. CDR1 is LGHDT and CDR2 is YNNKEL in the germline V gene (reference sequence). The CDR3 spells CASSQEPPGRKPQHF. CDR3 bases: TGTGCCAGCAGCCAAGAACCCCCAGGGAGGAAGCCCCAGCATTTT.

The chain is built from TRBV19 and TRBJ2-3; the D gene is possibly TRBD2 (6 bases). The germline V gene has CDR1 LNHDA and CDR2 SQIVND (reference sequence). The CDR3 covers 16 residues. V was shortened by 6 bases and J by 0 bases, with 16 bases between the two germline ends. As DNA, the CDR3 is TGTGCCAGTAGGGAACGAGCGGGTTTCAGCACAGATACGCAGTATTTT. Translating gives CASRERAGFSTDTQYF.

A remark on this clone: The same CDR3 arises from other DNA sequences in this sample as well. The chain carries TRBV19 and TRBJ2-1, with TRBD1 matching 9 bases. This CDR3 comprises 19 residues. Germline V gives CDR1 LNHDA, CDR2 SQIVND (reference sequence). Losses at the gene ends were 4 bases for V and 0 bases for J; bases not matched to a gene: 13. The chain's CDR3 is CASSTRDRVRGSSYNEQFF. The CDR3 nucleotides read TGTGCCAGTAGTACACGGGACAGGGTGCGAGGGAGCTCCTACAATGAGCAGTTCTTC. Complete variable domain (other parts from reference TRBV19 and TRBJ2-1): DGGITQSPKYLFRKEGQNVTLSCEQNLNHDAMYWYRQDPGQGLRLIYYSQIVNDFQKGDIAEGYSVSREKKESFPLTVTSAQKNPTAFYLCASSTRDRVRGSSYNEQFFGPGTRLTVL.

V usage is TRBV5-1 and J usage is TRBJ2-2; D remains unclear. CDR1 is SGHRS and CDR2 is YFSETQ in the germline V gene. The germline V and J ends were trimmed by 4 bases and 4 bases, with 14 bases remaining between them. The CDR3 is 15 amino acids. The CDR3 region has the DNA TGCGCCAGCAGCCTCGTCTTCTCGGGCACCGGGGAGCTGTTTTTT. The encoded protein is CASSLVFSGTGELFF.

The chain is built from TRBV4-2 and TRBJ2-7; a weak D match, TRBD2 (6 bases). Per the germline V gene, CDR1 is LGHNA and CDR2 is YNFKEQ. V shed 1 base and J shed 3 bases, with 10 bases lying between them. This CDR3 is 14 amino acids long. Written as DNA, the CDR3 is TGTGCCAGCAGCCAAGGGAGGGTCTACTACGAGCAGTACTTC. Its protein is CASSQGRVYYEQYF.

The V call is TRBV6-5, the J call TRBJ1-1; no clear D. Trimming took 0 bases from V and 1 from J, leaving 6 bases between them. The CDR3 is 14 residues long. From germline, CDR1 is MNHEY and CDR2 SVGAGI. This chain's CDR3 is CASSYSWRNTEAFF. The CDR3 coding sequence is TGTGCCAGCAGTTACTCTTGGAGGAACACTGAAGCTTTCTTT.

V is TRBV5-1 and J is TRBJ1-2; D is ambiguous. Germline loops: CDR1 SGHRS, CDR2 YFSETQ. The length of the CDR3 is 13 residues. Between the trimmed V and J ends, which lost 0 bases and 5 bases, there was a span of 8 bases. The CDR3 loop is CASSLAVRYGYTF. CDR3 nucleotides: TGCGCCAGCAGCTTGGCCGTCAGATATGGCTACACCTTC.

The chain recombines TRBV19 with TRBJ1-1; 10 bases are a match to TRBD1. J was trimmed by 6 bases and V by 3 bases; bases with no gene match: 19. CDR1 LNHDA and CDR2 SQIVND come from the germline V gene (reference sequence). This CDR3 has 19 residues. DNA of the CDR3: TGTGCCAGTAGTATTTTATTGGACAGGGGGTATCGGTGGGTAGCTGAAGCTTTCTTT. It is translated as CASSILLDRGYRWVAEAFF.

For the CDR3, the DNA is TGCGCCAGCAGCCAAGAAGAGGACAGCGAAAAACTGTTTTTT. Its translation is CASSQEEDSEKLFF. The rearrangement links TRBV4-1 to TRBJ1-4; perhaps TRBD1 as D (6 bases). The germline V gene encodes CDR1 MGHRA and CDR2 YSYEKL. The ends were cut back, 0 bases at V and 8 bases at J, with 10 bases in the middle. This CDR3 has 14 residues.

The table lists this clone with a count of one. CDR3 loop: CASSPQGNSYNSPLHF. The CDR3 DNA reads as TGCGCCAGCAGTCCACAGGGGAATTCCTATAATTCACCCCTCCACTTT. The rearrangement uses TRBV5-1 and TRBJ1-6, with 7 positions matching TRBD1. This CDR3 comprises 16 residues. J gave up 1 base and V 5 bases, and 6 bases lay outside the gene matches. Germline CDR1 is SGHRS and CDR2 is YFSETQ.

This chain connects TRBV11-2 to TRBJ1-2; perhaps TRBD1 as D (5 bases). This CDR3 is built from 16 residues. Germline assignment: CDR1 SGHAT and CDR2 FQNNGV. Trimming took 8 bases from V and 4 from J, leaving 23 bases between them. The CDR3 nucleotides are TGTGCCAGCCAGCGGCTCGGGGAGGGGACGAGCTATGGCTACACCTTC. Protein sequence: CASQRLGEGTSYGYTF.

This rearrangement joins TRBV7-3 to TRBJ2-2, with 12 bases fitting TRBD2. The CDR3 is 16 residues long. V was clipped by 1 base and J by 3 bases; unmatched bases: 0. Germline V CDR1 and CDR2: SGHTA, FQGTGA. The CDR3 is CASSLRLAGDTGELFF. Here the CDR3 DNA reads TGTGCCAGCAGCTTAAGACTAGCGGGGGACACCGGGGAGCTGTTTTTT.

The chain links TRBV10-3 to TRBJ2-7; D remains unclear. The CDR3 covers 12 residues. V was cut by 6 bases and J by 2 bases, with 8 bases left in between. Germline lookup yields CDR1 ENHRY and CDR2 SYGVKD. The CDR3, as DNA: TGTGCCATCAGGTCTGGGCCCTACGAGCAGTACTTC. The encoded protein is CAIRSGPYEQYF.

V is TRBV27 and J is TRBJ2-3; D possibly corresponds to TRBD2 (6 bases). Germline loops: CDR1 MNHEY, CDR2 SMNVEV (reference sequence). This CDR3 has 14 amino acids. The ends were cut back, 5 bases at V and 6 bases at J, with 15 bases in the middle. The CDR3 loop is CASSQARRADTQYF. The CDR3, as DNA: TGTGCCAGCAGTCAAGCCCGGAGGGCGGATACGCAGTATTTT.

The chain uses TRBV19 and TRBJ2-7; 9 bases line up with TRBD2. Per the germline V gene, CDR1 is LNHDA and CDR2 is SQIVND (reference sequence). The CDR3 is made up of 16 amino acids. V dropped 8 bases and J dropped 5; count of bases not matched to a gene: 16. The CDR3 spells CASSTGWGSGGDEQYF. CDR3 nucleotide sequence: TGTGCCAGTTCCACCGGGTGGGGTAGCGGGGGAGACGAGCAGTACTTC.

The rearrangement uses TRBV27 and TRBJ1-4; D perhaps matches TRBD1 (6 bases). V lost 5 bases and J lost 6, with 16 bases in between. This CDR3 region has 15 residues. Germline V gives CDR1 MNHEY, CDR2 SMNVEV (reference sequence). Written as DNA, the CDR3 is TGTGCCAGCAGTCCTGCAACAGGGAGGGATGAAAAACTGTTTTTT. Its translation: CASSPATGRDEKLFF.

The V gene is TRBV30, the J gene TRBJ1-1; D unresolved. V lost 2 bases, J lost 4 bases, and 11 bases lay in between. This CDR3 is built from 13 residues. Per germline, CDR1 GTSNPN and CDR2 SVGIG (reference sequence). The CDR3 region is CAWSRGGTTEAFF. DNA of the CDR3: TGTGCCTGGAGTCGGGGTGGTACCACTGAAGCTTTCTTT. The full variable domain, its missing parts supplied by reference TRBV30 and TRBJ1-1, is SQTIHQWPATLVQPVGSPLSLECTVEGTSNPNLYWYRQAAGRGLQLLFYSVGIGQISSEVPQNLSASRPQDRQFILSSKKLLLSDSGFYLCAWSRGGTTEAFFGQGTRLTVV.

This sequence joins TRBV7-3 and TRBJ2-3, with 7 bases that match TRBD1. This CDR3 is 16 amino acids long. Germline CDR1 is SGHTA and CDR2 is FQGTGA. The V segment lost 5 bases and the J segment 0 bases; nucleotides outside the gene matches: 8. The CDR3 DNA sequence: TGTGCCAGCAGCGCAGGGACAGCATCAAGCACAGATACGCAGTATTTT. Translated: CASSAGTASSTDTQYF.

This chain links TRBV4-2 with TRBJ1-5; the match to TRBD1 covers 9 bases. After removal of 4 bases from V and 5 bases from J, the junction contained 12 bases not matched to a gene. The CDR3 spans 17 residues. Germline loops: CDR1 LGHNA, CDR2 YNFKEQ. This chain's CDR3 is CASSRTETGGLYQPQHF. DNA of the CDR3: TGTGCCAGCAGCCGCACGGAGACAGGGGGTTTGTATCAGCCCCAGCATTTT.